This T cell receptor (beta chain) is from a study of blood T cells in healthy people across ages. Comments on this clonotype: Its cognate antigen is unknown.

Donor samples were obtained from healthy Caucasian individuals from Russia, aged about 6 to 95. Per-sample PBMC isolation yielded at least 6.5 million cells. A sample-barcoded 5' primer and a J-beta primer mix were used in a second PCR of about 6 to 11 cycles. TCRdb itself ran the 5' RACE reads through MiXCR, one entry per CDR3 protein. The top ten clones hold 3% of a sample with about 780,000 distinct CDR3 sequences, roughly 24% of them seen once. Trimming removed 5 bases at V and 2 bases at J, with 11 bases between. Germline values: CDR1 SEHNR, CDR2 FQNEAQ (reference sequence). The CDR3 is 14 amino acids. General study points: Both higher diversity and more naive CD4+ cells marked long-lived donors when set against aged donors.

These data were likewise used in another study, on T cells of mothers and their children.

This sequence originates from a boy aged 5-17 years in good health. V usage is TRBV7-9 and J usage is TRBJ2-3, with TRBD2 as a possible D gene (5 bases). Specimen: blood. In nucleotides, the CDR3 is TGTGCCAGCAGCCCGAGGGCCCACACAGATACGCAGTATTTT. Amino acid sequence: CASSPRAHTDTQYF.